This TCR beta chain derives from a study of blood T cell repertoires in COVID-19. Across the study: The United States, Italy and Spain were the sources of the acute and convalescent COVID-19 samples. Sources were T cells, B-cell-depleted T cells, or PBMCs; the material itself was cDNA or gDNA.

Per the authors' pipeline: Reference gene primer amplification gave estimated nucleated cell counts. Profiled with immunoSEQ multiplex PCR; TCRdb holds only in-frame clones, not every one. V and J calls and clone size are as listed in that table; D and trimming were resolved from the DNA. This table holds around 70,000 clones, over 70% found once. This clone was seen only a few times. Germline loops: CDR1 MNHEY, CDR2 SVGAGI. This CDR3 spans 14 amino acids. Trimming removed 8 bases at V and 1 base at J, with 11 bases between. This chain joins TRBV6-5 and TRBJ2-2, with D possibly being TRBD1 (6 bases). The source material was peripheral blood. The source of this sequence is a human donor in a cohort sampled during active COVID-19. CDR3 in amino acids: CASETGRNTGELFF. The CDR3 DNA follows: TGTGCCAGCGAAACAGGGAGGAACACCGGGGAGCTGTTTTTT.